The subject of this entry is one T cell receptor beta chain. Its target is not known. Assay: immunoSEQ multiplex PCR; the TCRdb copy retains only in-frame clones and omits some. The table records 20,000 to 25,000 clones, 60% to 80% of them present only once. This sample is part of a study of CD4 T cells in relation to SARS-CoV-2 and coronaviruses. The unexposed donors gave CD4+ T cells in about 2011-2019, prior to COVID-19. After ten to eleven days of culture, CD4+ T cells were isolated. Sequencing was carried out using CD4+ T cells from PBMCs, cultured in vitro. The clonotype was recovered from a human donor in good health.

The CDR3 DNA reads TGCGCCAGCAGCCCGGGGACTGCTCCTAGCACAGATACGCAGTATTTT. The encoded protein is CASSPGTAPSTDTQYF. This chain uses TRBV5-1 with TRBJ2-3; tentative D call: TRBD2 (6 bases). The V gene's germline CDR1 is SGHRS and CDR2 YFSETQ. The CDR3 loop spans 16 amino acids. Trimming shortened V by 4 bases and J by 0 bases, and 15 bases separated the two germline ends.